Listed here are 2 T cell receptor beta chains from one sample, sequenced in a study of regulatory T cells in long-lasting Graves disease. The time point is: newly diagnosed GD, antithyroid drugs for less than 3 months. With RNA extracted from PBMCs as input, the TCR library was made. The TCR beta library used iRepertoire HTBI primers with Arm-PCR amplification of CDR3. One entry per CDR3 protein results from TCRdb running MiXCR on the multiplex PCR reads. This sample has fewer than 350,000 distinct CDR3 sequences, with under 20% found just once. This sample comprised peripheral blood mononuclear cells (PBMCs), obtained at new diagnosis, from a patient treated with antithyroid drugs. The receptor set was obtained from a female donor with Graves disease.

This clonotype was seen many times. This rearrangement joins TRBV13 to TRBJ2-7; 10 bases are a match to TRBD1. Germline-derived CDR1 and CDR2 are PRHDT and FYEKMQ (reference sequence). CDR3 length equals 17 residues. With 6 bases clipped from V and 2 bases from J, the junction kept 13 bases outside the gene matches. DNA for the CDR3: TGTGCCAGCAGTCAAGGGCTCTCGGGACAGGGGACCTACGAGCAGTACTTC. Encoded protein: CASSQGLSGQGTYEQYF.

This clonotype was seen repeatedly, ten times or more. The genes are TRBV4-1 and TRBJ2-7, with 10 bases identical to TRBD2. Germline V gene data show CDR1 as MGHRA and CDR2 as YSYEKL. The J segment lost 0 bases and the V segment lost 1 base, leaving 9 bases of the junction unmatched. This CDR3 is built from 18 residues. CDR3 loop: CASSQGGLAGGSSYEQYF. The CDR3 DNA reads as TGCGCCAGCAGCCAAGGCGGATTAGCGGGAGGCAGCTCCTACGAGCAGTACTTC.